Following are 9 T cell receptor beta chains from one sample sequenced in a study of T-cell reconstitution after alpha-beta-depleted transplantation in children. Preparing the TCRbeta library involved the use of unique molecular identifiers. TCRdb passed the PCR reads through MiXCR, listing each CDR3 protein once. The profile shows about 640,000 distinct CDR3 sequences, 10% to 15% of them singletons. The sequencing here drew on PBMCs, mostly from graft donor cells, taken 360 days after TCRalphabeta/CD19-depleted stem cell transplant. The receptors were gathered from a male patient between 10 and 17 years old who had a stem cell transplant for acute myeloid leukemia, so the T cells may come from the graft donor.

This clonotype was picked up a small number of times. The chain links TRBV28 to TRBJ2-3; perhaps TRBD2 as D (5 bases). This CDR3 is 16 amino acids long. The V end was cut by 6 bases, the J end by 0 bases, with 16 bases between. CDR1 is MDHEN and CDR2 is SYDVKM in the germline V gene. This CDR3 reads CASSPAGATSTDTQYF. The CDR3 nucleotides read TGTGCCAGCAGCCCCGCGGGTGCCACTAGCACAGATACGCAGTATTTT.

This clonotype was counted a few times. This chain connects TRBV3-1 to TRBJ2-5; 9 bases match TRBD2. The V gene end was trimmed by 4 bases and the J gene end by 5 bases; junction bases not matched to a gene: 5. The CDR3 loop spans 14 amino acids. Germline V gives CDR1 LGHDT, CDR2 YNNKEL (reference sequence). The chain's CDR3 is CASSRGTSHETQYF. CDR3 in DNA: TGTGCCAGCAGCCGCGGGACTAGCCATGAGACCCAGTACTTC.

A few counts support this clonotype. The V call is TRBV2, the J call TRBJ2-5; possible D gene TRBD2, 6 bases. Trimming removed 3 bases from V and 5 bases from J, with 19 bases in between. Germline CDR1 is SNHLY and CDR2 is FYNNEI. This CDR3 is built from 16 residues. The CDR3 spells CASSEPNRREEETQYF. For the CDR3, the DNA is TGTGCCAGCAGTGAGCCGAACAGGAGGGAAGAGGAGACCCAGTACTTC.

This clonotype was observed a few times. This chain uses TRBV15 with TRBJ2-3; 9 bases map to TRBD2. Germline V CDR1 and CDR2: LNHNV, YYDKDF (reference sequence). The CDR3 covers 18 residues. V lost 4 bases and J lost 1; bases outside the gene matches: 12. CDR3: CATSTETGTSFRTDTQYF. The CDR3 DNA follows: TGTGCCACCAGCACCGAAACCGGGACTAGCTTTCGCACAGATACGCAGTATTTT.

The J gene is TRBJ1-2, the V gene TRBV12-3 or TRBV12-4; 8 bases are shared with TRBD1. The CDR3 covers 14 residues. Unmatched junction bases numbered 8, after V lost 6 bases and J lost 5 bases. CDR3 DNA: TGTGCCAGCAGCCTAAAGCGACAGGGGTATGGCTACACCTTC. This codes for CASSLKRQGYGYTF.

This clonotype was seen a handful of times. The gene calls are TRBV7-6 and TRBJ2-2; possible D gene TRBD2, 6 bases. The CDR3 has 16 residues. CDR1 is SGHVS, CDR2 FNYEAQ, per germline. V lost 3 bases to trimming and J lost 1 base, with 12 bases between them. This CDR3 is CASSFGGRKNTGELFF. CDR3 DNA: TGTGCCAGCAGCTTCGGGGGTCGGAAGAACACCGGGGAGCTGTTTTTT.

V usage is TRBV5-1 and J usage is TRBJ2-2; D not resolved. The V gene's germline CDR1 is SGHRS and CDR2 YFSETQ. This CDR3 has 19 amino acids. Trimming left V 3 bases short and J 3 bases short, with 24 bases between. The CDR3, as DNA: TGCGCCAGCAGCTCCACCCAAATAGCCCGAAGGGTGGACACCGGGGAGCTGTTTTTT. Translation gives CASSSTQIARRVDTGELFF. Based on the CDR3 plus reference TRBV5-1 and TRBJ2-2, the full variable domain is KAGVTQTPRYLIKTRGQQVTLSCSPISGHRSVSWYQQTPGQGLQFLFEYFSETQRNKGNFPGRFSGRQFSNSRSEMNVSTLELGDSALYLCASSSTQIARRVDTGELFFGEGSRLTVL.

The gene calls are TRBV7-6 and TRBJ1-5; D ambiguous. This CDR3 region has 13 residues. Germline V CDR1 and CDR2: SGHVS, FNYEAQ. V was clipped by 1 base and J by 5 bases, with 6 bases between them. CDR3 residues: CASSLVVDQPQHF. In nucleotides, the CDR3 is TGTGCCAGCAGCTTAGTGGTGGATCAGCCCCAGCATTTT.

The gene calls are TRBV7-3 and TRBJ2-7, with D possibly matching TRBD1 (7 bases). The CDR3 length is 13 residues. Germline CDR1 SGHTA, CDR2 FQGTGA. The V end was cut by 5 bases, the J end by 6 bases, with 14 bases between. The CDR3 sequence: CASSQGTAGEQYF. The CDR3 coding sequence is TGTGCCAGCAGCCAGGGGACAGCGGGCGAGCAGTACTTC.